This passage covers 11 T cell receptor beta chains from one sample sequenced in a study of Ad26.COV2.S vaccination and SARS-CoV-2 variants listed by TCRdb under 2021. The library was produced with the immunoSEQ multiplex PCR assay. TCRdb holds this immuneACCESS table with in-frame rearrangements only. Some clones are missing; in checked studies, unresolved V genes explain under half, and the rest has no known cause. The sample table holds 350,000 to 550,000 clones, of which approximately 92% were seen once. Approximately 2.5% of the sample is taken by the ten largest. The treatment or condition label here, explained by the study, means: roughly 19 received Ad26.COV2.S at low or high dose, single or two shots; 5 received placebo; per-sample allocation not given. Repertoires of vaccine and placebo recipients were sequenced from samples collected on day 63 after the first injection. The source was peripheral blood, collected in a trial of Ad26.COV2.S vaccine versus placebo. These receptor sequences come from a person aged 18-60 years who received the Ad26.COV2.S COVID-19 vaccine or a placebo.

The V call is TRBV5-4, the J call TRBJ2-6; TRBD1 agrees at 9 bases. V dropped 0 bases and J dropped 0; count of bases not matched to a gene: 10. Looked up from germline, CDR1 is SGHNT and CDR2 is YYREEE (reference sequence). The CDR3 consists of 20 residues. CDR3 DNA sequence: TGTGCCAGCAGCTTGGGTCTACCGGGACAGGGCGGCTCTGGGGCCAACGTCCTGACTTTC. Translation gives CASSLGLPGQGGSGANVLTF.

This clone was recorded only once. At the DNA level, this CDR3 is encoded by other sequences in the same sample as well. J is TRBJ1-1 and V is TRBV18; 8 nucleotides align to TRBD1. V was clipped by 1 base and J by 0 bases; unmatched bases: 1. Germline values: CDR1 KGHSH, CDR2 LQKENI. This CDR3 comprises 15 residues. The CDR3 region has the DNA TGTGCCAGCTCACCACTGACAGGGGTGAACACTGAAGCTTTCTTT. This translates into CASSPLTGVNTEAFF.

The rearrangement links TRBV11-1 to TRBJ2-7; D is possibly TRBD1 (5 bases). There are 15 residues in the CDR3. V lost 1 base, J lost 3 bases, and 13 bases lay in between. Germline-derived CDR1 and CDR2 are SGHAT and FQDESV (reference sequence). This CDR3 reads CASSLGTGRFYEQYV. CDR3 in DNA: TGTGCCAGCAGCTTAGGAACAGGCCGTTTCTACGAGCAGTACGTC.

J is TRBJ2-7 and V is TRBV28; D is uncertain. The V end lost 7 bases, the J end lost 1 base, and 11 bases lay between the germline ends. Looked up from germline, CDR1 is MDHEN and CDR2 is SYDVKM. The CDR3 length is 13 residues. The CDR3 reads CASTPGSSYEQYV. The DNA for the CDR3 is TGTGCCAGCACTCCCGGATCGTCCTACGAGCAGTACGTC.

The chain couples TRBV5-1 to TRBJ2-4; D is possibly TRBD2 (6 bases). The CDR3 length is 16 residues. Germline V lookup: CDR1 SGHRS, CDR2 YFSETQ. Trimming shortened V by 1 base and J by 6 bases, and 17 bases separated the two germline ends. CDR3 loop: CASSLFLGGELNIQYF. Here the CDR3 DNA reads TGCGCCAGCAGCTTGTTTCTCGGAGGGGAGTTAAACATTCAGTACTTC.

The rearrangement uses TRBV11-3 and TRBJ2-1; D may be TRBD2 (5 bases). The CDR3 covers 13 residues. Trimming removed 3 bases from V and 5 bases from J, with 8 bases in between. Per the germline V gene, CDR1 is SGHNT and CDR2 is YENEEA. The DNA of the CDR3 is TGTGCCAGCAGCTTCGGACTTAACAATGAGCAGTTCTTC. Residues: CASSFGLNNEQFF.

The gene calls are TRBV13 and TRBJ2-3, with 15 bases aligning to TRBD2. Per germline, CDR1 PRHDT and CDR2 FYEKMQ (reference sequence). J gave up 1 base and V 10 bases, and 6 bases lay outside the gene matches. The CDR3 totals 16 residues. The DNA of the CDR3 is TGTGCCACCACCCGGACTAGCGGGGGGGGCACAGATACGCAGTATTTT. It is translated as CATTRTSGGGTDTQYF.

This sequence joins TRBV5-5 and TRBJ1-4; 10 bases map to TRBD1. Trimming cost V 4 bases and J 15 bases; bases outside gene matches: 12. The CDR3 loop spans 14 amino acids. The germline V gene encodes CDR1 SGHKS and CDR2 YYEKEE (reference sequence). The CDR3 sequence is CASSAYGTGEGVFF. DNA of the CDR3: TGTGCCAGCAGCGCCTACGGGACAGGGGAAGGGGTGTTTTTT.

The CDR3 DNA sequence: TGTGCCAGCAGCTTAAGGGACGGTGGTCGGCAGTACGTC. Its translation is CASSLRDGGRQYV. The V gene is TRBV7-9, the J gene TRBJ2-7; D possibly uses TRBD1 or TRBD2 (5 bases each). Germline CDR1 reads SEHNR; CDR2 reads FQNEAQ (reference sequence). The CDR3 loop spans 13 amino acids. The V end lost 2 bases, the J end lost 9 bases, and 14 bases lay between the germline ends.

The V gene is TRBV6-2 or TRBV6-3, the J gene TRBJ2-7, with D possibly being TRBD1 (5 bases). The V gene's germline CDR1 is MNHEY and CDR2 SVGEGT. The CDR3 covers 13 residues. Deletions cut 2 bases from V and 6 bases from J, with 11 bases between. Here the CDR3 DNA reads TGTGCCAGCAGTTACGGGGCTAGTATCGAGCAGTACGTC. Its translation: CASSYGASIEQYV.

This chain joins TRBV5-1 and TRBJ2-2; D may be TRBD2 (6 bases). Between the trimmed V and J ends, which lost 4 bases and 2 bases, there was a span of 12 bases. CDR1 is SGHRS, CDR2 YFSETQ, per germline. This CDR3 has 15 amino acids. CDR3 sequence (DNA): TGCGCCAGCAGCGGGCGGGGTCGTAACACCGGGGAGCTGTTTTTT. It encodes CASSGRGRNTGELFF.